This paragraph reports one TCR beta chain. It has no known antigen specificity. There are no base qualities to consult, and no much larger clone falls within one base. This sample is part of a study of OX40 agonist ivuxolimab in advanced cancers. General notes on the study: Ivuxolimab was an agonistic, fully human IgG2 monoclonal antibody directed against OX40 (CD134), a costimulatory receptor. Partial responses were achieved by three dose-escalation patients, of whom one had hepatocellular carcinoma and two had cutaneous melanoma. The point of sequencing TCRbeta in the periphery was to test whether ivuxolimab changed TCR sequence diversity and drove clonal T-cell expansion. Intravenous ivuxolimab was administered to patients every 2 weeks at six dose levels: 0.01, 0.1, 0.3, 1.5, 3 and 10 mg/kg. Prior anti-PD-1, anti-PD-L1 or anti-CTLA-4 therapy was permitted, and 35% to 40% of dose-escalation patients had received checkpoint inhibitors. The paper covers the monotherapy dose-escalation part of the phase I ivuxolimab trial, which included N ≈ 52 patients. Of the roughly 54 patients in dose escalation, about 20 had hepatocellular carcinoma, approximately 15 had melanoma, 9 had renal cell carcinoma and 9 had head and neck cancer. In the dose-escalation cohort, more than 75% of patients were male, and the mean age was around 60 years, with a range of roughly 20 to 80.

The germline V gene provides CDR1 SGHRS and CDR2 YFSETQ. CDR3 length: 14 amino acids, cysteine to phenylalanine. The kept DNA is CDR3 alone, 42 bases in frame from the first base. Study-wide conclusions, independent of this receptor: Low levels of normalized T-cell clonal expansion were also seen in some patients who did not respond. Antigen specificity was not determined for the clonally expanded peripheral T cells. In the 0.1-3.0 mg/kg groups, partial responders were among the patients with the lowest normalized peripheral clonal expansion, particularly in CD8+ T cells. Clonal expansion of both CD4+ and CD8+ blood T cells was observed from baseline to week 6 at doses 0.1 to 3.0 mg/kg. After ivuxolimab, CD8+ T cells had more expanded clones than CD4+ T cells on average.

The trial excluded patients who had a history of autoimmune disease or who were on systemic immunosuppression. Peripheral blood for TCR sequencing was collected from all dose cohorts at baseline, on cycle 4 day 1, and on cycle 7 day 1. Samples were obtained from an open-label, multicenter, first-in-human phase I dose-escalation trial of ivuxolimab. Adults with locally advanced or metastatic melanoma, renal cell, hepatocellular, or head and neck squamous cell carcinoma were enrolled in the trial. Before TCR sequencing, CD4+ and CD8+ T cells were separately sorted from peripheral blood. Genomic DNA was isolated from the sorted cells so that the TCRbeta CDR3 region could be sequenced. TCRbeta CDR3 regions were sequenced using the immunoSEQ Assay. Here the immuneACCESS table is served through TCRdb, limited to in-frame sequences with V and J called. Missing clones are a known gap in these copies; in checked studies unresolved V genes cover under half, and the rest lacks a known reason. The sample has 30,000 to 35,000 clones on record, approximately 79% of them singletons. Roughly 15% of the sample comes from the top ten.

This sequence was found in an adult with an advanced solid tumor such as melanoma, head and neck, liver or kidney cancer. The chain uses TRBV5-1 and TRBJ2-5, with TRBD1 perhaps the D gene, on 5 matching bases. Matching the DNA end better, TRBJ2-7 makes the J call doubtful. Specimen: CD4+ or CD8+ T cells sorted from blood, collected in a trial of the OX40 agonist ivuxolimab. The nucleotide sequence reads TGCGCCAGCAGCTTGGAAGGGGCGTCCTACGAGCAGTACTTC. This sequence encodes CASSLEGASYEQYF.